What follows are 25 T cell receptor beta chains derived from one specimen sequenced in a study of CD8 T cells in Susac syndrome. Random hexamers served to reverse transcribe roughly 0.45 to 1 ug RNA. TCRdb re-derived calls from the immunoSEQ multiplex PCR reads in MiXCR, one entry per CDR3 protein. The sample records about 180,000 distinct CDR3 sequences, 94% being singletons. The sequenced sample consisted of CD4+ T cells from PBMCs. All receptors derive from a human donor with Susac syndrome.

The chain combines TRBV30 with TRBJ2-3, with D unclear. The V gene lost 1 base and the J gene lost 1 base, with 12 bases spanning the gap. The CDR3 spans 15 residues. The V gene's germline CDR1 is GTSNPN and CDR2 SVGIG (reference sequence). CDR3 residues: CAWSAGSFGTDTQYF. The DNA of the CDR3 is TGTGCCTGGAGTGCCGGCTCATTCGGCACAGATACGCAGTATTTT.

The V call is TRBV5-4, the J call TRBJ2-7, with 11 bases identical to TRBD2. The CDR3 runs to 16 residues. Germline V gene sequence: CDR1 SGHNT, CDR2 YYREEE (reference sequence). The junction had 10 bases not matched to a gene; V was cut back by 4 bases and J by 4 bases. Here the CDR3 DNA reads TGTGCCAGCAGCACCGGGACTAGCGGTTTGCCTTACGAGCAGTACTTC. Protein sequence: CASSTGTSGLPYEQYF.

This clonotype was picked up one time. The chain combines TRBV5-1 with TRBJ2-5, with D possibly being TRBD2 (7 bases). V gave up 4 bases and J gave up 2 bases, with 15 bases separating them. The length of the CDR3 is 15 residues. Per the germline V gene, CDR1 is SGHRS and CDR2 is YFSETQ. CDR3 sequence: CASSQLGRGQETQYF. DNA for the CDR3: TGCGCCAGCAGCCAACTAGGGAGGGGGCAAGAGACCCAGTACTTC.

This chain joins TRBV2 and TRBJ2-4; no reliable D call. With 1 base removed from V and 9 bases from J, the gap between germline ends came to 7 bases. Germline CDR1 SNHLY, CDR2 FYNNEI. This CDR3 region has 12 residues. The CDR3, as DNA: TGTGCCAGCAGTGAAGAGGTCGGCATTCAGTACTTC. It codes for CASSEEVGIQYF.

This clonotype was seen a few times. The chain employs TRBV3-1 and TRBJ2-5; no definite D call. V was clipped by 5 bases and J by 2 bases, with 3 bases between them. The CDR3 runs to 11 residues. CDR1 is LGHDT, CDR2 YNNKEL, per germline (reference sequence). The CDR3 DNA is TGTGCCAGCAGCGAACAAGAGACCCAGTACTTC. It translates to CASSEQETQYF.

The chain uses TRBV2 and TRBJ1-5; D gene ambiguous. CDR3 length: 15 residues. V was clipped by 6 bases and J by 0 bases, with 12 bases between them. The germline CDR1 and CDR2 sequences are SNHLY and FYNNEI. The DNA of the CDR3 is TGTGCCAGCAGGGCCGGGCTAATTAGCAATCAGCCCCAGCATTTT. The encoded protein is CASRAGLISNQPQHF.

The CDR3 loop is CASSLLQGLYNEQFF. CDR3 coding DNA: TGTGCCAGCAGCCTACTACAGGGTCTCTACAATGAGCAGTTCTTC. The chain recombines TRBV5-6 with TRBJ2-1, with D maybe TRBD1 (6 bases). CDR1 SGHDT and CDR2 YYEEEE come from the germline V gene. CDR3 length: 15 residues. The germline V and J ends were trimmed by 4 bases and 3 bases, with 14 bases remaining between them.

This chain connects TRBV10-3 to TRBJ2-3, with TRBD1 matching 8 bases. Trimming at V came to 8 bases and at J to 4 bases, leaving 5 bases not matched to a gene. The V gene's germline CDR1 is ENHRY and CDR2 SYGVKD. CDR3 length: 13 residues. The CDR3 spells CAIGQGEPDTQYF. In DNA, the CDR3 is TGTGCCATCGGACAGGGAGAGCCAGATACGCAGTATTTT.

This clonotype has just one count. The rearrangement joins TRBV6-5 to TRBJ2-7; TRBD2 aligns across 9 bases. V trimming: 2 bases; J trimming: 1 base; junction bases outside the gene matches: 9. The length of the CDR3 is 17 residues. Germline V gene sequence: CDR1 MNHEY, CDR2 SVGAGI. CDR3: CASSYPRAGGGSYEQYF. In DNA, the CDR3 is TGTGCCAGCAGTTACCCTCGAGCGGGGGGCGGATCCTACGAGCAGTACTTC.

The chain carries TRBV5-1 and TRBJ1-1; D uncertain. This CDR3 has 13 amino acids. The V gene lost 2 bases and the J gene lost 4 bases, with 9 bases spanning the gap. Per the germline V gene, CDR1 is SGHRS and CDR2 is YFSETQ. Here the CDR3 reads CASSFDTATEAFF. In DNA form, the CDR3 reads TGCGCCAGCAGCTTTGACACCGCCACTGAAGCTTTCTTT.

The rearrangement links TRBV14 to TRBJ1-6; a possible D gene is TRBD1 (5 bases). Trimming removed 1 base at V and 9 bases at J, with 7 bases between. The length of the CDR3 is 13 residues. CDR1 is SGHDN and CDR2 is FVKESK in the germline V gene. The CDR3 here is CASSQVGGSPLHF. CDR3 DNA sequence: TGTGCCAGCAGCCAAGTGGGGGGTTCACCCCTCCACTTT.

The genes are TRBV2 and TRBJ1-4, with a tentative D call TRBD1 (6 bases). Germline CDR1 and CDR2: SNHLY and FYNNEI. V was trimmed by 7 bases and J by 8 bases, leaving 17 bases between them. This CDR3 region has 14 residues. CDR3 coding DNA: TGTGCCAGCACCCCGGGACAAAAATACGAAAAACTGTTTTTT. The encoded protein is CASTPGQKYEKLFF. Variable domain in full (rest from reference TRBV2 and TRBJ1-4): EPEVTQTPSHQVTQMGQEVILRCVPISNHLYFYWYRQILGQKVEFLVSFYNNEISEKSEIFDDQFSVERPDGSNFTLKIRSTKLEDSAMYFCASTPGQKYEKLFFGSGTQLSVL.

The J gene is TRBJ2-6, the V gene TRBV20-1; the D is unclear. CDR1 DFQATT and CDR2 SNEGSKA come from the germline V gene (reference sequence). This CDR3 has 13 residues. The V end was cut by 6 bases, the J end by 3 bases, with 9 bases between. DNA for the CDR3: TGCAGTGCCTTGATTGATGGGGCCAACGTCCTGACTTTC. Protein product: CSALIDGANVLTF.

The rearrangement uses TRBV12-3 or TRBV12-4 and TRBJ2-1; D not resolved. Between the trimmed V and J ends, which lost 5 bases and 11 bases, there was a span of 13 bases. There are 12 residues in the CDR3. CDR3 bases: TGTGCCAGCAGTCCTTGGGCCAGGCAGCAGTTCTTC. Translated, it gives CASSPWARQQFF.

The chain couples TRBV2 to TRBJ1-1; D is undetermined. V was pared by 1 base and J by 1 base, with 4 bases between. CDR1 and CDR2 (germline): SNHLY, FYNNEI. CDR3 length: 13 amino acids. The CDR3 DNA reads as TGTGCCAGCAGTGAAGTTCGGAACACTGAAGCTTTCTTT. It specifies CASSEVRNTEAFF. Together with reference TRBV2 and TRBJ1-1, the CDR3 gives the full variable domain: EPEVTQTPSHQVTQMGQEVILRCVPISNHLYFYWYRQILGQKVEFLVSFYNNEISEKSEIFDDQFSVERPDGSNFTLKIRSTKLEDSAMYFCASSEVRNTEAFFGQGTRLTVV.

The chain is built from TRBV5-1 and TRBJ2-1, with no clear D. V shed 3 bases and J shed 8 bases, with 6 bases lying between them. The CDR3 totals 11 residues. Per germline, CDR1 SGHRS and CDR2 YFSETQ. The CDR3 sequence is CASSSAHEQFF. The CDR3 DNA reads TGCGCCAGCAGCTCGGCGCATGAGCAGTTCTTC.

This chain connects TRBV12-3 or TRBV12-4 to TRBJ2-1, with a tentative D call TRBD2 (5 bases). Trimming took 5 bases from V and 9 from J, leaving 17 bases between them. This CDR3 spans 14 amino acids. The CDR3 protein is CASSLLGEVSEQFF. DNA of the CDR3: TGTGCCAGCAGTCTTTTGGGAGAAGTCAGTGAGCAGTTCTTC.

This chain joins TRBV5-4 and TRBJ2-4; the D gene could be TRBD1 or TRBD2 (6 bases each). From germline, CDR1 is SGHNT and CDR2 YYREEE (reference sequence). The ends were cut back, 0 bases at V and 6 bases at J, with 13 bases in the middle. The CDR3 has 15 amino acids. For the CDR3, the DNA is TGTGCCAGCAGCTTGGCCACCGGGGGCGTAAACATTCAGTACTTC. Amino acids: CASSLATGGVNIQYF.

This chain's CDR3 is CAWSTGQGGGAQHF. CDR3 sequence (DNA): TGTGCCTGGAGCACTGGACAGGGAGGTGGAGCCCAGCATTTT. The rearrangement links TRBV30 to TRBJ1-5; 8 nucleotides align to TRBD1. The germline V gene encodes CDR1 GTSNPN and CDR2 SVGIG (reference sequence). V gave up 3 bases and J gave up 11 bases; unmatched junction bases: 12. The CDR3 has 14 residues.

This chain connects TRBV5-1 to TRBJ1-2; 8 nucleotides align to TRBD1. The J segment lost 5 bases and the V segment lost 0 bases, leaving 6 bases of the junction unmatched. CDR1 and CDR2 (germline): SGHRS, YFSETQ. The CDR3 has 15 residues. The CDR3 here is CASSLVQGAGYGYTF. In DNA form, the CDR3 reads TGCGCCAGCAGCTTGGTTCAGGGGGCAGGTTATGGCTACACCTTC.

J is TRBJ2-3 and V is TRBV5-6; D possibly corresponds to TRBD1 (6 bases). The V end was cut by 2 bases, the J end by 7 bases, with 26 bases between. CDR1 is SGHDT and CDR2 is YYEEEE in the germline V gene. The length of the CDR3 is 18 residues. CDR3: CASSFSPGLQGNRNTQYF. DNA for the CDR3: TGTGCCAGCAGCTTTTCCCCCGGCTTGCAGGGGAATAGGAATACGCAGTATTTT. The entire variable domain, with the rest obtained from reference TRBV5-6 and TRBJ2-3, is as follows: DAGVTQSPTHLIKTRGQQVTLRCSPKSGHDTVSWYQQALGQGPQFIFQYYEEEERQRGNFPDRFSGHQFPNYSSELNVNALLLGDSALYLCASSFSPGLQGNRNTQYFGPGTRLTVL.

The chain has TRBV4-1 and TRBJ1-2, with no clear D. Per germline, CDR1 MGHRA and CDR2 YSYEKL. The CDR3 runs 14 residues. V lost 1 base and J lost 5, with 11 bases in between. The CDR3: CASSQALGPYGYTF. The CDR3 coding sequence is TGCGCCAGCAGCCAAGCCCTCGGACCATATGGCTACACCTTC.

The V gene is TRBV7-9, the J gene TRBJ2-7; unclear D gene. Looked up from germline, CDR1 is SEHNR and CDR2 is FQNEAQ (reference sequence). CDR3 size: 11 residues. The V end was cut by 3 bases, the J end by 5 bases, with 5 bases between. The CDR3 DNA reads TGTGCCAGCAGCTTTGAGAACGAGCAGTACTTC. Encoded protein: CASSFENEQYF.

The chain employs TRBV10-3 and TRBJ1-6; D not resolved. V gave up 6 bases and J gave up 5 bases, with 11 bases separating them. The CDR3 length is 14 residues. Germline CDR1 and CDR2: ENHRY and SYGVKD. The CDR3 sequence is CAIRPDGNNSPLHF. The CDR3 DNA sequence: TGTGCCATCAGACCGGACGGGAATAATTCACCCCTCCACTTT.

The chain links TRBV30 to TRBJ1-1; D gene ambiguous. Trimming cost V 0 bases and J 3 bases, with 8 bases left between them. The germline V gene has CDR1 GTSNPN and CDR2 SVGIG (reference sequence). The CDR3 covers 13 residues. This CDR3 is CAWSVGRDTEAFF. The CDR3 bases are TGTGCCTGGAGTGTGGGGAGGGACACTGAAGCTTTCTTT.